The present T cell receptor beta chain was sequenced within a study of blood T cell repertoires in COVID-19. V was clipped by 5 bases and J by 3 bases, with 17 bases between them. Germline values: CDR1 SGHTA, CDR2 FQGNSA. This CDR3 has 15 residues. This table comes from immunoSEQ multiplex PCR, and its TCRdb copy is limited to in-frame clones, with some not included. This table has 35,000 to 45,000 clones, just over 90% appearing once. The material sequenced was peripheral blood. The chain has TRBV7-2 and TRBJ2-7; the D gene is possibly TRBD2 (5 bases). This receptor was obtained from a man aged 45-65 years with COVID-19, enrolled during active disease. For the CDR3, the DNA is TGTGCCAGCAGCCCGAGGACGGAGGCAGGCTACGAGCAGTACTTC. The encoded protein is CASSPRTEAGYEQYF.